Presented here are 32 T cell receptor beta chains from one specimen sequenced in a study of beta chain features in type 1 diabetes. Of the isolated RNA, all was reverse transcribed, and so the sequenced material was expressed TCRB transcripts. Here immunoSEQ multiplex PCR was the method, and the copy in TCRdb shows in-frame clones only, minus some. The sample carries 250,000 to 350,000 clones, around 13% recorded once. The sequenced sample consisted of central memory CD4+ T cells from blood. The source is a man aged 25 to 40 in good health.

This clone appeared a few times. Germline is not matched at one junction end, which may reflect a read error. The CDR3: CASSQDKWETQYF. The CDR3 nucleotides read TGCGCCAGCAGCCAAGACAAATGGGAGACCCAGTACTTC. The V gene is TRBV7-9, the J gene TRBJ2-5; no clear D. This CDR3 contains 13 residues. Germline lookup yields CDR1 SEHNR and CDR2 FQNEAQ (reference sequence).

The gene calls are TRBV4-1 and TRBJ2-3; D is ambiguous. The germline gives CDR1 MGHRA, CDR2 YSYEKL. The CDR3 spans 15 residues. V lost 0 bases, J lost 2 bases, and 9 bases lay in between. Here the CDR3 reads CASSQDPDPTDTQYF. DNA of the CDR3: TGCGCCAGCAGCCAAGATCCCGACCCCACAGATACGCAGTATTTT.

The chain links TRBV4-1 to TRBJ2-5; D is undetermined. The CDR3 totals 14 residues. V lost 3 bases, J lost 5 bases, and 13 bases lay in between. Germline V gene data show CDR1 as MGHRA and CDR2 as YSYEKL. The CDR3 DNA is TGCGCCAGCAGCCAGTCGCCCACAAAGGAGACCCAGTACTTC. Translating it yields CASSQSPTKETQYF.

This clone was counted between two and nine times. The chain is built from TRBV18 and TRBJ2-5; a weak D match, TRBD2 (7 bases). Trimming took 1 base from V and 5 from J, leaving 14 bases between them. The length of the CDR3 is 15 residues. Germline V gene sequence: CDR1 KGHSH, CDR2 LQKENI. In DNA, the CDR3 is TGTGCCAGCTCACCACGGGGAGGGGGTCTTGAGACCCAGTACTTC. Amino acids: CASSPRGGGLETQYF.

This clone was seen many times. The chain has TRBV7-2 and TRBJ2-4, with 7 bases matching TRBD1. In germline, CDR1 is SGHTA, CDR2 FQGNSA. The V gene end was trimmed by 6 bases and the J gene end by 1 base; junction bases not matched to a gene: 3. This CDR3 comprises 14 residues. DNA for the CDR3: TGTGCCAGCAGATCGGACAGGGCCAAAAACATTCAGTACTTC. The encoded protein is CASRSDRAKNIQYF.

This clone occurred many times. The chain carries TRBV7-2 and TRBJ2-5, with D possibly matching TRBD1 (5 bases). Germline CDR1 reads SGHTA; CDR2 reads FQGNSA. Between the trimmed V and J ends, which lost 4 bases and 3 bases, there was a span of 9 bases. There are 13 residues in the CDR3. The CDR3 reads CASSWGAKETQYF. In nucleotides, the CDR3 is TGTGCCAGCAGCTGGGGCGCAAAAGAGACCCAGTACTTC. The full variable domain, rest sourced from reference TRBV7-2 and TRBJ2-5, is GAGVSQSPSNKVTEKGKDVELRCDPISGHTALYWYRQSLGQGLEFLIYFQGNSAPDKSGLPSDRFSAERTGGSVSTLTIQRTQQEDSAVYLCASSWGAKETQYFGPGTRLLVL.

The chain joins TRBV2 to TRBJ2-5; 15 bases fit TRBD2. The CDR3 consists of 15 residues. The germline CDR1 and CDR2 sequences are SNHLY and FYNNEI. The ends lost 9 bases at V and 5 bases at J; junction bases unmatched: 7. CDR3 sequence: CARGLAGGERETQYF. The CDR3, as DNA: TGTGCCAGAGGACTAGCGGGAGGGGAGAGGGAGACCCAGTACTTC.

The sample holds a few counts of this clone. As DNA, the CDR3 is TGTGCCAGCAGCGTAGCTACAGTCGGAGATACGCAGTATTTT. Translation gives CASSVATVGDTQYF. This chain uses TRBV9 with TRBJ2-3; D uncertain. This CDR3 is built from 14 residues. Germline loops: CDR1 SGDLS, CDR2 YYNGEE. Trimming shortened V by 0 bases and J by 5 bases, and 10 bases separated the two germline ends.

V usage is TRBV6-1 and J usage is TRBJ2-3; no reliable D call. Germline V CDR1 and CDR2: MNHNS, SASEGT. This CDR3 spans 13 amino acids. Trimming left V 8 bases short and J 4 bases short, with 13 bases between. CDR3 nucleotide sequence: TGTGCCAGCCCCAGAGTTAAGGCAGATACGCAGTATTTT. Its protein product is CASPRVKADTQYF.

Only a few counts were recorded for this clone. The chain combines TRBV7-2 with TRBJ2-4, with TRBD2 matching over 12 bases. CDR1 and CDR2 from the germline V gene are SGHTA and FQGNSA. CDR3 size: 16 residues. The V gene end was trimmed by 0 bases and the J gene end by 9 bases; junction bases not matched to a gene: 6. CDR3: CASSLAASGGAGIQYF. The CDR3, as DNA: TGTGCCAGCAGCTTAGCTGCTAGCGGGGGGGCTGGCATTCAGTACTTC.

This chain connects TRBV18 to TRBJ2-1; D is undetermined. This CDR3 contains 12 residues. CDR1 and CDR2 from the germline V gene are KGHSH and LQKENI. V gave up 3 bases and J gave up 10 bases, with 10 bases separating them. The DNA of the CDR3 is TGTGCCAGCTCACCGGGTGCCCCCGAGCAGTTCTTC. It encodes CASSPGAPEQFF.

The rearrangement joins TRBV4-3 to TRBJ1-5; TRBD1 is a possible D gene (5 bases). The CDR3 runs to 15 residues. V gave up 6 bases and J gave up 2 bases, with 14 bases separating them. Germline-derived CDR1 and CDR2 are LGHNA and YSLEER. The CDR3 region has the DNA TGCGCCAGCAGGGGTCCAGGGATCGGCAATCAGCCCCAGCATTTT. Translated: CASRGPGIGNQPQHF.

This clone was seen more than once but under ten times. The rearrangement joins TRBV10-2 to TRBJ2-1, with TRBD2 identical over 7 bases. The length of the CDR3 is 16 residues. Germline trimming cut 2 bases from V and 3 bases from J; bases unmatched to any gene: 7. Germline lookup yields CDR1 WSHSY and CDR2 SAAADI. CDR3 protein: CASSEHAGAYYNEQFF. CDR3 nucleotide sequence: TGCGCCAGCAGTGAGCATGCGGGAGCGTACTACAATGAGCAGTTCTTC.

The chain recombines TRBV5-4 with TRBJ2-1, with 8 bases identical to TRBD1. This CDR3 region has 14 residues. After removal of 4 bases from V and 8 bases from J, the junction contained 8 bases not matched to a gene. In germline, CDR1 is SGHNT, CDR2 YYREEE (reference sequence). Here the CDR3 reads CASSDRTGFDEQFF. The CDR3, as DNA: TGTGCCAGCAGCGACCGGACAGGGTTCGATGAGCAGTTCTTC. Full variable domain (outside the CDR3, taken from reference TRBV5-4 and TRBJ2-1): ETGVTQSPTHLIKTRGQQVTLRCSSQSGHNTVSWYQQALGQGPQFIFQYYREEENGRGNFPPRFSGLQFPNYSSELNVNALELDDSALYLCASSDRTGFDEQFFGPGTRLTVL.

The rearrangement joins TRBV29-1 to TRBJ1-5, with TRBD1 matching over 7 bases. The V gene end was trimmed by 6 bases and the J gene end by 3 bases; junction bases not matched to a gene: 8. Per germline, CDR1 SQVTM and CDR2 ANQGSEA. CDR3 length: 14 amino acids. DNA of the CDR3: TGCAGCGTGACAGGGTTGTCCTACAATCAGCCCCAGCATTTT. Translating gives CSVTGLSYNQPQHF.

V and J are TRBV5-4 and TRBJ1-2; no clear D. The CDR3 is 15 amino acids. Trimming shortened V by 1 base and J by 7 bases, and 17 bases separated the two germline ends. Germline V gene sequence: CDR1 SGHNT, CDR2 YYREEE (reference sequence). The CDR3 DNA reads TGTGCCAGCAGCTTGCGGGTTCAAGGTTCAGGTGGCTACACCTTC. Translated, it gives CASSLRVQGSGGYTF.

The sample holds a few counts of this clone. Relative to the germline gene, one junction end is altered; a read error may explain this. The chain carries TRBV4-1 and TRBJ1-4; 8 nucleotides agree with TRBD1. There are 16 residues in the CDR3. The germline CDR1 and CDR2 sequences are MGHRA and YSYEKL. CDR3 region: CASSPGTGRTNEKLFF. In DNA, the CDR3 is TGTGCCAGCAGCCCTGGGACAGGAAGAACTAATGAAAAACTGTTTTTT.

Ten or more counts support this clone. The chain is built from TRBV18 and TRBJ2-1, with D possibly TRBD2 on 6 matching bases. Trimming cost V 5 bases and J 9 bases, with 17 bases left between them. The germline CDR1 and CDR2 sequences are KGHSH and LQKENI. The CDR3 spans 14 residues. The CDR3 nucleotides are TGTGCCAGCTCAGGCCGAGGGGACTGGGGTGAGCAGTTCTTC. Residues: CASSGRGDWGEQFF. Using reference TRBV18 and TRBJ2-1 for the parts outside the CDR3, the full variable domain is NAGVMQNPRHLVRRRGQEARLRCSPMKGHSHVYWYRQLPEEGLKFMVYLQKENIIDESGMPKERFSAEFPKEGPSILRIQQVVRGDSAAYFCASSGRGDWGEQFFGPGTRLTVL.

This clone was counted between two and nine times. One end of the junction is discordant with germline, which a read error may explain. This chain joins TRBV7-2 and TRBJ2-3, with 8 bases fitting TRBD1. The CDR3 contains 16 residues. Germline V CDR1 and CDR2: SGHTA, FQGNSA. The CDR3 nucleotides are TGCGCCAGCAGCCAAGAACTCGACAGGGGAACAGATACGCAGTATTTT. Protein product: CASSQELDRGTDTQYF.

The chain links TRBV6-4 to TRBJ1-1; D gene ambiguous. This CDR3 contains 13 residues. CDR1 is MRHNA and CDR2 is SNTAGT in the germline V gene. Trimming removed 5 bases at V and 2 bases at J, with 9 bases between. Here the CDR3 DNA reads TGTGCCAGCAGTACGGAAACTAACACTGAAGCTTTCTTT. Translated: CASSTETNTEAFF.

The chain recombines TRBV6-5 with TRBJ2-7; 10 bases match TRBD1. Unmatched junction bases numbered 11, after V lost 6 bases and J lost 6 bases. The germline V gene encodes CDR1 MNHEY and CDR2 SVGAGI. The length of the CDR3 is 15 residues. CDR3: CASRRTGGSEGEQYF. The CDR3 DNA sequence: TGTGCCAGCAGACGGACAGGGGGGTCAGAAGGCGAGCAGTACTTC.

This clone appeared a few times. This chain connects TRBV7-2 to TRBJ2-7; D not resolved. This CDR3 is built from 13 residues. Germline V gene data show CDR1 as SGHTA and CDR2 as FQGNSA. Trimming pared 3 bases from V and 2 bases from J, leaving 8 bases between. The CDR3 coding sequence is TGTGCCAGCAGCTTGTCTTTCACCTACGAGCAGTACGTC. This codes for CASSLSFTYEQYV.

This clone was detected a few times. The chain recombines TRBV10-3 with TRBJ1-2, with D perhaps TRBD1 (5 bases). This CDR3 has 16 residues. Trimming removed 3 bases at V and 2 bases at J, with 16 bases between. Per germline, CDR1 ENHRY and CDR2 SYGVKD. CDR3 in amino acids: CAISESDRSPNYGYTF. CDR3 DNA sequence: TGTGCCATCAGTGAATCAGACAGATCCCCAAACTATGGCTACACCTTC.

V is TRBV5-4 and J is TRBJ2-5, with 9 bases fitting TRBD2. CDR3 length equals 16 residues. Germline assignment: CDR1 SGHNT and CDR2 YYREEE (reference sequence). With 0 bases clipped from V and 1 base from J, the junction kept 4 bases outside the gene matches. CDR3 sequence (DNA): TGTGCCAGCAGCTTGGCCCTAGCGGGATTCCAAGAGACCCAGTACTTC. Amino acids: CASSLALAGFQETQYF.

This clone was found a few times. The rearrangement uses TRBV6-5 and TRBJ2-7; D is possibly TRBD2 (7 bases). The germline gives CDR1 MNHEY, CDR2 SVGAGI. Deletions cut 8 bases from V and 2 bases from J, with 13 bases between. This CDR3 spans 13 amino acids. The CDR3 is CASVEGGPYEQYF. In nucleotides, the CDR3 is TGTGCCAGCGTGGAGGGGGGGCCCTACGAGCAGTACTTC.

This clone was picked up many times. The genes are TRBV6-6 and TRBJ2-2; the D is unclear. The V end lost 6 bases, the J end lost 2 bases, and 10 bases lay between the germline ends. CDR1 and CDR2 from the germline V gene are MNHNY and SVGAGI (reference sequence). The CDR3 has 14 amino acids. CDR3 amino acids: CASSAQVNTGELFF. CDR3 DNA sequence: TGTGCCAGCAGCGCACAAGTTAACACCGGGGAGCTGTTTTTT.

In regard to this clone: The same CDR3 arises from other DNA sequences in this sample as well. The V and J genes are TRBV6-5 and TRBJ1-2; D may be TRBD1 (6 bases). The CDR3 contains 16 residues. Germline V gives CDR1 MNHEY, CDR2 SVGAGI. V lost 0 bases and J 1 base, leaving 12 bases between the germline ends. The CDR3 here is CASSYSQGRGNYGYTF. CDR3 bases: TGTGCCAGCAGTTACTCCCAGGGCAGGGGTAACTATGGCTACACCTTC.

V is TRBV5-8 and J is TRBJ2-7; 13 bases map to TRBD2. The germline gives CDR1 SGHTS, CDR2 YDEGEE. This CDR3 is built from 16 residues. Unmatched junction bases numbered 13, after V lost 6 bases and J lost 7 bases. The CDR3 coding sequence is TGTGCCAGCACCGAACCCGGACTAGCGGGGGTTCGTGAGCAGTACTTC. It specifies CASTEPGLAGVREQYF.

The V gene is TRBV5-1, the J gene TRBJ2-5; 11 bases fit TRBD2. The J segment lost 3 bases and the V segment lost 4 bases, leaving 8 bases of the junction unmatched. Germline V lookup: CDR1 SGHRS, CDR2 YFSETQ. The CDR3 has 16 residues. CDR3 coding DNA: TGCGCCAGCAGCCACAGGACTAGCGGGTTGGAAGAGACCCAGTACTTC. Amino acid sequence: CASSHRTSGLEETQYF. Variable domain in full (rest from reference TRBV5-1 and TRBJ2-5): KAGVTQTPRYLIKTRGQQVTLSCSPISGHRSVSWYQQTPGQGLQFLFEYFSETQRNKGNFPGRFSGRQFSNSRSEMNVSTLELGDSALYLCASSHRTSGLEETQYFGPGTRLLVL.

The chain employs TRBV5-1 and TRBJ2-1, with a possible D match to TRBD1 (6 bases). Trimming removed 4 bases from V and 2 bases from J, with 10 bases in between. This CDR3 is built from 14 residues. Germline CDR1 reads SGHRS; CDR2 reads YFSETQ. In DNA, the CDR3 is TGCGCCAGCAGCCGACAGGAGACCTACAATGAGCAGTTCTTC. Translated, it gives CASSRQETYNEQFF.

This clone was detected a few times. The CDR3 DNA reads as TGTGCCAGCAAGGGGACAGACATGCTGAACACTGAAGCTTTCTTT. It specifies CASKGTDMLNTEAFF. This chain links TRBV2 with TRBJ1-1, with 7 bases fitting TRBD1. Germline values: CDR1 SNHLY, CDR2 FYNNEI. The CDR3 is 15 residues long. With V trimmed by 7 bases and J by 0 bases, 8 bases remained unmatched.

The chain is built from TRBV4-1 and TRBJ1-1, with D perhaps matching TRBD1 (5 bases). Trimming stripped 6 bases from V and 1 base from J, with 12 bases between. Germline values: CDR1 MGHRA, CDR2 YSYEKL. The CDR3 is made up of 14 amino acids. In DNA, the CDR3 is TGCGCCAGCAGTCACCCGGGGACGAACACTGAAGCTTTCTTT. The encoded protein is CASSHPGTNTEAFF.